The source of this TCR beta chain is a study of shared clonotypes between healthy human individuals. Naivety among CD8 cells was defined by CD45RO negativity and positive CCR7 selection, thereby excluding terminally differentiated effector memory CD45RA+ cells. Genomic DNA of every subset was divided equally among multiple immunoSEQ plates. In replicate PCRs of sorted subsets, approximately 200 ng DNA, about 30,000 T cell genomes, was used. Measured with immunoSEQ multiplex PCR; TCRdb has only the in-frame clones, and not every one. The table shows about 2.1 million clones, with 85% to 95% occurring only once. Points on this clone: This same CDR3 is encoded by further DNA sequences in the sample.

The V and J ends lost 0 bases and 4 bases respectively, with 7 bases between them. CDR1 is ENHRY and CDR2 is SYGVKD in the germline V gene. CDR3 length: 13 residues. The chain joins TRBV10-3 to TRBJ2-7; D unclear. Sample: naive CD8+ T cells from PBMCs. The origin of this receptor is a man younger than 35 in good health. Some clones in this sample may be carry-over from other donors' samples. The CDR3, as DNA: TGTGCCATCAGTGAGTCGACGGTGTACGAGCAGTACTTC. Translated: CAISESTVYEQYF.